This T cell receptor beta chain appears in the sequencing data of a study of cytomegalovirus exposure and HLA in healthy donors. Whole-study findings and limits: Later analysis showed TCR association rates varying by HLA locus, highest for DRB1 and lowest for HLA-C.

This clone has only a few counts. Its specificity is unknown. Germline assignment: CDR1 GTSNPN and CDR2 SVGIG (reference sequence). This CDR3 contains 14 residues. After removal of 0 bases from V and 5 bases from J, the junction contained 6 bases not matched to a gene. Primers included in the PCR were 60 Vbeta and 13 Jbeta primers. The method was immunoSEQ multiplex PCR; TCRdb's version includes in-frame clones alone and lacks a portion of them. The sample has about 160,000 clones, approximately 78% seen once; the top ten hold more than 1.3%. At the time of sampling, donors were nominally healthy, though unrecorded immune exposures were likely.

Sequenced material: PBMCs. V usage is TRBV30 and J usage is TRBJ2-5; 7 positions match TRBD2. The receptor comes from a male donor in good health and CMV-seronegative. DNA for the CDR3: TGTGCCTGGAGTGTAGGAGGGAGGGGTGAGACCCAGTACTTC. Encoded protein: CAWSVGGRGETQYF.